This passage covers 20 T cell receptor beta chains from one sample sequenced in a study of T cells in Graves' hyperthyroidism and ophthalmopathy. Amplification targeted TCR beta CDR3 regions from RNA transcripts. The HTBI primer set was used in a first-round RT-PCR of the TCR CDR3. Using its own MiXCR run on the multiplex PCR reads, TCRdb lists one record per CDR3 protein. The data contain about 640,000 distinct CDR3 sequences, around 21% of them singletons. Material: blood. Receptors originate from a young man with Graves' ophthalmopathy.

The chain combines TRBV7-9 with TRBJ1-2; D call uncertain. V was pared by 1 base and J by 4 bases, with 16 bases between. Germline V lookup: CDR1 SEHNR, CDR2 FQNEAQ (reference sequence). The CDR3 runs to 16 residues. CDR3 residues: CASSLGRRPISYGYTF. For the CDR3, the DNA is TGTGCCAGCAGCTTAGGCCGGAGACCGATTAGCTATGGCTACACCTTC.

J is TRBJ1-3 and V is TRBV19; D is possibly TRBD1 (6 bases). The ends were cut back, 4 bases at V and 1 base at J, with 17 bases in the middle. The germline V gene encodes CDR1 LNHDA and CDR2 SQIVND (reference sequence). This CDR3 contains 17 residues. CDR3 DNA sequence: TGTGCCAGTAGTACCGGGGGCCTCCAGGGATCTGGAAACACCATATATTTT. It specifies CASSTGGLQGSGNTIYF.

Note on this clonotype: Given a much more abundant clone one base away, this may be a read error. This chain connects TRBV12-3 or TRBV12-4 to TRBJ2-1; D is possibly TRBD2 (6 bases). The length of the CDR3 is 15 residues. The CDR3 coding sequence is TGTGCCAGCAGTTTTCGGGAGAGTGGCTACAATGAGCGGTTCTTC. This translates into CASSFRESGYNERFF.

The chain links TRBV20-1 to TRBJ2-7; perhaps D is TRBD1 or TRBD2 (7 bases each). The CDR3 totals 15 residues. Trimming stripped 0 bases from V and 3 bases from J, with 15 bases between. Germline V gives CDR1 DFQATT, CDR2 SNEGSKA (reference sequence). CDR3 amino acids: CSARDQGGFFYEQYF. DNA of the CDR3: TGCAGTGCTAGAGATCAGGGGGGGTTCTTCTACGAGCAGTACTTC.

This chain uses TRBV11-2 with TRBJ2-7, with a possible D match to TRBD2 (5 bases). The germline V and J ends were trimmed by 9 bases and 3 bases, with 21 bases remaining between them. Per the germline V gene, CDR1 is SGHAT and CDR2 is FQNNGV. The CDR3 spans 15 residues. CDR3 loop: CASSNPLPGIYEQYF. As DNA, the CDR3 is TGTGCCAGTAGTAACCCCCTTCCGGGAATCTACGAGCAGTACTTC.

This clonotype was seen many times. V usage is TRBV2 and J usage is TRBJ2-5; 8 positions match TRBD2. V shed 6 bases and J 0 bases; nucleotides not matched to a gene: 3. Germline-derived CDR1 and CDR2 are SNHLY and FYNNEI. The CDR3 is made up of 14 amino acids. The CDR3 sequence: CASSDGRDQETQYF. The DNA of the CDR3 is TGTGCCAGCAGCGACGGGAGGGACCAAGAGACCCAGTACTTC. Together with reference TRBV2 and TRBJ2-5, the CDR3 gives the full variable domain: EPEVTQTPSHQVTQMGQEVILRCVPISNHLYFYWYRQILGQKVEFLVSFYNNEISEKSEIFDDQFSVERPDGSNFTLKIRSTKLEDSAMYFCASSDGRDQETQYFGPGTRLLVL.

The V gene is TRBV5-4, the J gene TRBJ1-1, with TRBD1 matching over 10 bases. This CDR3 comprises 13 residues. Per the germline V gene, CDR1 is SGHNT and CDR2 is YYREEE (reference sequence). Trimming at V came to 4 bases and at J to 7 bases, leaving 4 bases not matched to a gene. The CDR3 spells CASSRDRGDEAFF. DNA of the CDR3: TGTGCCAGCAGCCGGGACAGGGGTGATGAAGCTTTCTTT.

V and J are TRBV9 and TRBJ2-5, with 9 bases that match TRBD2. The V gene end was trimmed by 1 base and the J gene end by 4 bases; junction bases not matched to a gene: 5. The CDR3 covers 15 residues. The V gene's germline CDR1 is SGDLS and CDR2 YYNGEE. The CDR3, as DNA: TGTGCCAGCAGCGTACTAGCGGGAACGGTAGAGACCCAGTACTTC. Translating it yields CASSVLAGTVETQYF.

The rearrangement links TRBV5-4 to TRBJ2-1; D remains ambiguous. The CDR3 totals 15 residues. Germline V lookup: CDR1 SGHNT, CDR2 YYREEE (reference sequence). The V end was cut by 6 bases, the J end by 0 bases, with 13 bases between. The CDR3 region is CASTDTELSYNEQFF. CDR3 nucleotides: TGTGCCAGCACCGATACTGAGCTCTCCTACAATGAGCAGTTCTTC. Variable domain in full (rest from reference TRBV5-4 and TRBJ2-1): ETGVTQSPTHLIKTRGQQVTLRCSSQSGHNTVSWYQQALGQGPQFIFQYYREEENGRGNFPPRFSGLQFPNYSSELNVNALELDDSALYLCASTDTELSYNEQFFGPGTRLTVL.

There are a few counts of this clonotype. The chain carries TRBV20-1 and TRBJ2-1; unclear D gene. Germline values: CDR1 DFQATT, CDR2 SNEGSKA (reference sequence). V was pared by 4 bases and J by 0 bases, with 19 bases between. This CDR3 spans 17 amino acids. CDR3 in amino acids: CSATIPYLRSSYNEQFF. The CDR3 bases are TGCAGTGCTACAATACCCTATTTGAGGAGCTCCTACAATGAGCAGTTCTTC.

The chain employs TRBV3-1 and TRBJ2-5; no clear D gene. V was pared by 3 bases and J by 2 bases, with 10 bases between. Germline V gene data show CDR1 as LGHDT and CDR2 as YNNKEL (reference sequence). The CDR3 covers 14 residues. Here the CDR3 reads CASSHRMVQETQYF. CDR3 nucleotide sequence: TGTGCCAGCAGCCACCGGATGGTTCAAGAGACCCAGTACTTC.

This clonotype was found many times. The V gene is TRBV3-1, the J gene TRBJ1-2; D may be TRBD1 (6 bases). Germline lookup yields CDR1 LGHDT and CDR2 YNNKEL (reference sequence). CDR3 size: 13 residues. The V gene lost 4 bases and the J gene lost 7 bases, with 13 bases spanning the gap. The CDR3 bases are TGTGCCAGCAGCCCCAGGGGTAGATTTGGCTACACCTTC. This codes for CASSPRGRFGYTF.

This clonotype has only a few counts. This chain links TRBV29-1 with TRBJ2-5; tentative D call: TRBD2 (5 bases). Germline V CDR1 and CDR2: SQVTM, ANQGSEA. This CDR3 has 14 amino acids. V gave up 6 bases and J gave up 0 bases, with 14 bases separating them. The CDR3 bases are TGCAGCGTGGCACTGCGGGTTAACCAAGAGACCCAGTACTTC. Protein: CSVALRVNQETQYF.

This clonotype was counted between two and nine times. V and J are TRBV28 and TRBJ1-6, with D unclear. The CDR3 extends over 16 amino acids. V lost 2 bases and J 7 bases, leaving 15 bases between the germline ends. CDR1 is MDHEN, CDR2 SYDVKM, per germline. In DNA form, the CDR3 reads TGTGCCAGCAGTTTAATGTTCGTTATCAGGAATTCACCCCTCCACTTT. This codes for CASSLMFVIRNSPLHF.

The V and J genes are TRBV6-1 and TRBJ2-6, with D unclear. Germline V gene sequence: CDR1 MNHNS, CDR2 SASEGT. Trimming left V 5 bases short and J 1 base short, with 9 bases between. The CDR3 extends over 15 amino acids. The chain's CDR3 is CASSFQSSGANVLTF. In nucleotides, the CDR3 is TGTGCCAGCAGTTTTCAATCATCTGGGGCCAACGTCCTGACTTTC.

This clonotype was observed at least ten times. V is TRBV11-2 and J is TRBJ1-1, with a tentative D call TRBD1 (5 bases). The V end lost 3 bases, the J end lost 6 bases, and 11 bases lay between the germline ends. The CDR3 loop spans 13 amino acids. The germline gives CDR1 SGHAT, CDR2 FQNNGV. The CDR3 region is CASSLAPGAEAFF. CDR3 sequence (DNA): TGTGCCAGCAGCTTGGCCCCGGGGGCTGAAGCTTTCTTT.

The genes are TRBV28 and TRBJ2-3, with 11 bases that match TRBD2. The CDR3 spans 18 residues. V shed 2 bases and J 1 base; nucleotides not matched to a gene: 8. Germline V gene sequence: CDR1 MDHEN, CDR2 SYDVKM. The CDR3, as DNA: TGTGCCAGCAGTTTACCTCCTGATAGCGGGAGGGGCACAGATACGCAGTATTTT. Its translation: CASSLPPDSGRGTDTQYF.

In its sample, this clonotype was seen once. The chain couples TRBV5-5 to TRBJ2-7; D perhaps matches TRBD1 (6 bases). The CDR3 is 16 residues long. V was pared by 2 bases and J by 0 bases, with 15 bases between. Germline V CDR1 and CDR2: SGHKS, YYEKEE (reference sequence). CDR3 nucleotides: TGTGCCAGCAGCTTTTCTACCGGACAGCGCTCCTACGAGCAGTACTTC. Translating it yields CASSFSTGQRSYEQYF.

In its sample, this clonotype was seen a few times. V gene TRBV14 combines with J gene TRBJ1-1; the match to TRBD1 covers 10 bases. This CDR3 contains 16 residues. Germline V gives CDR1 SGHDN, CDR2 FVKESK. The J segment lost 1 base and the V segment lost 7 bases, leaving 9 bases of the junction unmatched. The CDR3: CASTHTGTGENTEAFF. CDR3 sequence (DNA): TGTGCCAGCACCCACACCGGGACAGGGGAGAACACTGAAGCTTTCTTT. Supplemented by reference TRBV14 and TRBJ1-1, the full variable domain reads EAGVTQFPSHSVIEKGQTVTLRCDPISGHDNLYWYRRVMGKEIKFLLHFVKESKQDESGMPNNRFLAERTGGTYSTLKVQPAELEDSGVYFCASTHTGTGENTEAFFGQGTRLTVV.

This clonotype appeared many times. The CDR3 is CASSRRTDTQYF. DNA of the CDR3: TGTGCCAGCAGTCGGCGCACAGATACGCAGTATTTT. V and J are TRBV12-3 or TRBV12-4 and TRBJ2-3; D is unclear. Trimming shortened V by 5 bases and J by 1 base, and 4 bases separated the two germline ends. The CDR3 sequence is 12 residues long.